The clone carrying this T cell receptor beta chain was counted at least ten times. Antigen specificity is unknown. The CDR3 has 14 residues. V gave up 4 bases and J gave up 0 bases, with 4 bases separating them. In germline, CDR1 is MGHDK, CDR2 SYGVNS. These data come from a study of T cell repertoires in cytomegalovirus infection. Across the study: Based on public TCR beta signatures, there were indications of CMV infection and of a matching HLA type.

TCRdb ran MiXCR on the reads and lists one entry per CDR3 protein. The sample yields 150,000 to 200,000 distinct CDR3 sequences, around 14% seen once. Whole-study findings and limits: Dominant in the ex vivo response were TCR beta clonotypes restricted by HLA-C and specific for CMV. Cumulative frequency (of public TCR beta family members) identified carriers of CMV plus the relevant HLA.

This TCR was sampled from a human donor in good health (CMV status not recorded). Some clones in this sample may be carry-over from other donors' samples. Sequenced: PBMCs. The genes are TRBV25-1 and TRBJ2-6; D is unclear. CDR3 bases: TGTGCCAGCAGTGTATCCTCTGGGGCCAACGTCCTGACTTTC. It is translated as CASSVSSGANVLTF.